This is a list of T cell receptor beta chains from one sample in a study of CD8+ T cells in alopecia areata. Clones were read by immunoSEQ multiplex PCR, and TCRdb kept only the in-frame ones, dropping some. The sample records 110,000 to 150,000 clones, 51% being singletons. Sample: CD4+ T cells sorted from blood, taken at week 0. These receptors came from a human donor with alopecia areata. CDR3s include the opening cysteine and the closing phenylalanine or tryptophan. Each record gives: V gene, J gene, clone size, D gene, CDR3 DNA, CDR3 protein. The D gene is left open where the match is weak. Clone size appears in some rows only: once, few, many, or a class for an expanded clone.

>TRBV11-2|TRBJ2-5|NA|NA
TGTGCCAGCAAGAGGGTGGGATTAGAGACCCAGTACTTC
CASKRVGLETQYF
>TRBV27|TRBJ1-1|few|NA
TGTGCCAGCAGTTTTAGTTCCCTGAACACTGAAGCTTTCTTT
CASSFSSLNTEAFF
>TRBV7-4|TRBJ2-7|NA|TRBD1
TGTGCCAATTCTTCCGGACAGGGCCCCTACGAGCAGTACTTC
CANSSGQGPYEQYF
>TRBV6-6|TRBJ2-3|few|NA
TGTGCCAGCAGTTACTCAGATACGCAGTATTTT
CASSYSDTQYF
>TRBV5-1|TRBJ2-3|NA|TRBD2
TGCGCCAGCAGCCCGCTACCTAGCGGGAGGAGCACAGATACGCAGTATTTT
CASSPLPSGRSTDTQYF
>TRBV5-1|TRBJ1-5|NA|NA
TGCGCCAGCAGCTTGGACGGTCAGCCCCAGCATTTT
CASSLDGQPQHF
>TRBV25-1|TRBJ1-2|NA|NA
TGTGCCAGCAGTGAACACGTTAACTATGGCTACACCTTC
CASSEHVNYGYTF
>TRBV28|TRBJ2-3|few|TRBD1
TGTGCCAGCAGAAACGGACAGGTCGCCGGCACAGATACGCAGTATTTT
CASRNGQVAGTDTQYF
>TRBV11-2|TRBJ2-3|NA|TRBD2
TGTGCCAGCAGCACCCGGACTAGCTATACAGATACGCAGTATTTT
CASSTRTSYTDTQYF
>TRBV29-1|TRBJ2-3|NA|NA
TGCAGCGCATCCGAGGGTACGCAGTATTTT
CSASEGTQYF
>TRBV6-4|TRBJ2-1|NA|NA
TGTGCCAGCAGGGAGAGGAATGAGCAGTTCTTC
CASRERNEQFF
>TRBV6-1|TRBJ2-1|NA|NA
TGTGCCAGCAGTGCTCTAAGGGGGCAGTCTAGCGGGCAAGAGCAGTTCTTC
CASSALRGQSSGQEQFF
>TRBV11-2|TRBJ2-2|NA|NA
TGTGCCAGCAGCTTAATCCAGGGCATGGGGGAGCTGTTTTTT
CASSLIQGMGELFF
>TRBV7-3|TRBJ2-1|NA|TRBD2
TGTGCCAGCAGCTTACCGGGACTAGGTGTAAATGAGCAGTTCTTC
CASSLPGLGVNEQFF
>TRBV29-1|TRBJ1-1|NA|TRBD1
TGCAGCGCCGACAGGGTCCCGTGGACTGAAGCTTTCTTT
CSADRVPWTEAFF
>TRBV29-1|TRBJ2-5|medium-sized|TRBD1
TGCAGCGTTTTGATCCTCAGGGGGCGGGAGACCCAGTACTTC
CSVLILRGRETQYF
>TRBV6-5|TRBJ2-5|NA|TRBD2
TGTGCCAGCAGTACGGGGACTACCGTTGAGACCCAGTACTTC
CASSTGTTVETQYF
>TRBV6-5|TRBJ1-5|NA|TRBD1
TGTGCCAGCAGACGTGGGACAGGTCAGCCCCAGCATTTT
CASRRGTGQPQHF
>TRBV19|TRBJ1-2|NA|NA
TGTGCCAGTAGTAACTTAGCCCGGAATGGCTACACCTTC
CASSNLARNGYTF
>TRBV5-6|TRBJ2-3|once|TRBD1
TGTGCCAGCAGCTACGGGACAGGGGTAGATACGCAGTATTTT
CASSYGTGVDTQYF
>TRBV6-5|TRBJ1-2|NA|NA
TGTGCCAGCAGTTACAGGGGTGGCTATGGCTACACCTTC
CASSYRGGYGYTF
>TRBV29-1|TRBJ1-4|few|NA
TGCAGCGTTGGGGGGGAGACTAATGAAAAACTGTTTTTT
CSVGGETNEKLFF
>TRBV25-1|TRBJ1-2|NA|NA
TGTGCCAGCGCGGGTATAGACTATGGCTACACCTTC
CASAGIDYGYTF
>TRBV18|TRBJ2-7|NA|NA
TGTGCCAGCTCACCGATTAGTATGGGAATCGAGCAGTACTTC
CASSPISMGIEQYF
>TRBV29-1|TRBJ2-7|NA|TRBD2
TGCAGCGTCGCCGGGACTAGCGGGAGCGAGCAGTACTTC
CSVAGTSGSEQYF
>TRBV6-6|TRBJ1-1|few|NA
TGTGCCAGCAGTTACAGTGTTGGCAGGTTGAACACTGAAGCTTTCTTT
CASSYSVGRLNTEAFF
>TRBV10-3|TRBJ2-3|few|NA
TGTGCCATCCGGGGCGAGCTCGGCACAGATACGCAGTATTTT
CAIRGELGTDTQYF
>TRBV4-2|TRBJ2-7|few|NA
TGTGCCAGCAGCTATGTACAGGGCCCCTACGAGCAGTACTTC
CASSYVQGPYEQYF
>TRBV25-1|TRBJ2-7|NA|NA
TGTGCCAGCAGCCGGCCGGGATCGAGCTACGAGCAGTACTTC
CASSRPGSSYEQYF
>TRBV30|TRBJ2-3|NA|NA
TGTGCCTGGAGTGCCGACTGGGATACGCAGTATTTT
CAWSADWDTQYF
>TRBV28|TRBJ2-5|few|NA
TGTGCCAGCAGGGAGCCTCTCCAAGAGACCCAGTACTTC
CASREPLQETQYF
>TRBV4-1|TRBJ2-7|few|TRBD2
TGCGCCAGCAGCAAGAATATGCCCCAGACTAGCGGGTCTCCCTACGAGCAGTACTTC
CASSKNMPQTSGSPYEQYF
>TRBV2|TRBJ2-3|NA|NA
TGTGCCAGCAGCAAACAGGCAGATACGCAGTATTTT
CASSKQADTQYF
>TRBV5-1|TRBJ2-3|NA|NA
TGCGCCAGCAGCTTACTACAGGGACCCACAGATACGCAGTATTTT
CASSLLQGPTDTQYF
>TRBV30|TRBJ1-1|NA|NA
TGTGCCATCCTTGCGGGGAACATGAACACTGAAGCTTTCTTT
CAILAGNMNTEAFF
>TRBV6-5|TRBJ1-3|few|NA
TGTGCCAACCGTCCGGGCGGAGGAAACACCATATATTTT
CANRPGGGNTIYF
>TRBV29-1|TRBJ1-1|NA|NA
TGCAGCGTTTTCCGTTCCCATATGAACACTGAAGCTTTCTTT
CSVFRSHMNTEAFF
>TRBV30|TRBJ1-4|NA|TRBD1
TGTGCCTGGAGACCGGGACAGGGAAGTGAAAAACTGTTTTTT
CAWRPGQGSEKLFF
>TRBV7-2|TRBJ1-5|few|NA
TGTGCCAGCAGCTTAAGCGGAAATCAGCCCCAGCATTTT
CASSLSGNQPQHF
>TRBV29-1|TRBJ2-5|NA|NA
TGCAGCGTTGTCGTAGAGGACTGGCAAGAGACCCAGTACTTC
CSVVVEDWQETQYF
>TRBV18|TRBJ1-2|NA|NA
TGTGCCAGCTCATCAAGGACAGTCGTTAACTATGGCTACACCTTC
CASSSRTVVNYGYTF
>TRBV4-3|TRBJ1-2|once|NA
TGCGCCAGCAGCCAAGATGCGATGGGAGGCTATGGCTACACCTTC
CASSQDAMGGYGYTF
>TRBV29-1|TRBJ1-4|NA|NA
TGCAGCGTTGAGTCTGGAGTTAATGAAAAACTGTTTTTT
CSVESGVNEKLFF
>TRBV11-2|TRBJ2-3|few|NA
TGTGCCAGCAGCTTAAATACTGGAAGCACAGATACGCAGTATTTT
CASSLNTGSTDTQYF
>TRBV5-1|TRBJ2-1|NA|NA
TGCGCCAGCAGTACGGACGGGTACAATGAGCAGTTCTTC
CASSTDGYNEQFF
>TRBV7-2|TRBJ2-3|once|TRBD2
TGTGCCAGCAGCTCACTGACTAGCGGGGCGGGGTCGCAGTATTTT
CASSSLTSGAGSQYF
>TRBV5-1|TRBJ2-5|few|NA
TGCGCCAGCAGGGGGTGGCGGTACCAAGAGACCCAGTACTTC
CASRGWRYQETQYF
>TRBV20-1|TRBJ2-5|NA|NA
TGCAGTGCTAGGGGTGGGGAGACCCAGTACTTC
CSARGGETQYF
>TRBV7-2|TRBJ1-1|NA|NA
TGTGCCAGCAGCTTTATCGGGGGCCGAGGGACTGAAGCTTTCTTT
CASSFIGGRGTEAFF
>TRBV7-2|TRBJ2-5|few|NA
TGTGCCAGCAGCGGAACCTGGGGGTATCAAGAGACCCAGTACTTC
CASSGTWGYQETQYF
>TRBV6-1|TRBJ1-1|NA|TRBD1
TGTGCCAGCAGTACAACAGGGGACATGAACACTGAAGCTTTCTTT
CASSTTGDMNTEAFF
>TRBV28|TRBJ1-2|NA|NA
TGTGCCAGCAGTTTATTGGCAGTCAACCCTAACTATGGCTACACCTTC
CASSLLAVNPNYGYTF
>TRBV27|TRBJ1-1|NA|NA
TGTGCCAGCAGTGGGGGATGGGCAGGGGAAACTGAAGCTTTCTTT
CASSGGWAGETEAFF
>TRBV5-4|TRBJ2-7|NA|NA
TGTGCCAGCAGCTTGTGGCAGCCTGGGGCTTACGAGCAGTACTTC
CASSLWQPGAYEQYF
>TRBV29-1|TRBJ2-3|few|NA
TGCAGCGTTGACGCGGGACTTGATACGCAGTATTTT
CSVDAGLDTQYF
>TRBV29-1|TRBJ2-5|NA|TRBD1
TGCAGCGTAAGGACAGGGGATCAAGAGACCCAGTACTTC
CSVRTGDQETQYF